Listed here are 3 T cell receptor beta chains from one sample, sequenced in a study of blood T cell repertoires in COVID-19. Clones were read by immunoSEQ multiplex PCR, and TCRdb kept only the in-frame ones, dropping some. In the table there are some 160,000 clones, approximately 79% of which are singletons. The sample was peripheral blood. The origin of the receptors is a man aged 45-65 years with active or convalescent COVID-19.

The rearrangement uses TRBV7-9 and TRBJ2-2, with 8 bases that match TRBD2. Germline V CDR1 and CDR2: SEHNR, FQNEAQ (reference sequence). The CDR3 runs to 15 residues. With V trimmed by 7 bases and J by 2 bases, 6 bases remained unmatched. Written as DNA, the CDR3 is TGTGCCAGCAACACAGCGGGAGCCAACACCGGGGAGCTGTTTTTT. It yields the protein CASNTAGANTGELFF.

The J gene is TRBJ1-4, the V gene TRBV28, with 11 bases aligning to TRBD1. The CDR3 totals 14 residues. V trimming: 6 bases; J trimming: 7 bases; junction bases outside the gene matches: 4. Germline CDR1 reads MDHEN; CDR2 reads SYDVKM. The CDR3 is CASRLDRGPEKLFF. CDR3 sequence (DNA): TGTGCCAGCAGACTGGACAGGGGGCCTGAAAAACTGTTTTTT.

CDR3 in amino acids: CASRPGGTANTGELFF. The CDR3 nucleotides read TGTGCCAGCCGTCCTGGAGGGACAGCTAACACCGGGGAGCTGTTTTTT. This chain uses TRBV19 with TRBJ2-2; D may be TRBD1 (7 bases). The CDR3 contains 16 residues. Trimming stripped 9 bases from V and 2 bases from J, with 19 bases between. CDR1 is LNHDA, CDR2 SQIVND, per germline (reference sequence).